This TCR beta chain comes out of a study of cytomegalovirus exposure and HLA in healthy donors. The PCR contained 60 Vbeta and 13 Jbeta primers. Libraries were prepared by immunoSEQ multiplex PCR; TCRdb keeps only in-frame clonotypes and omits some of them. The repertoire has 75,000 to 90,000 clones, about 81% of them found once; the top ten carry 4% to 4.5%. Germline-derived CDR1 and CDR2 are SGHVS and FNYEAQ. There are 15 residues in the CDR3. The V gene end was trimmed by 3 bases and the J gene end by 4 bases; junction bases not matched to a gene: 7. The chain couples TRBV7-6 to TRBJ2-5; TRBD2 aligns across 8 bases. This receptor was identified in a man aged 55 to 69 in good health and CMV-seronegative. Sequencing was performed on PBMCs. The CDR3 DNA is TGTGCCAGCAGCTTGGGCGGGAGGCAGGGAGAGACCCAGTACTTC. This gives the protein CASSLGGRQGETQYF.